This TCR beta chain was identified during a study of blood T cells in healthy people across ages. The CDR3 totals 16 residues. Per the germline V gene, CDR1 is SGDLS and CDR2 is YYNGEE. With V trimmed by 4 bases and J by 7 bases, 16 bases remained unmatched. Primed by a sample-barcoded 5' primer and a J-beta primer mix, a second PCR proceeded for about 6 to 12 cycles. TCRdb analysed the 5' RACE reads with MiXCR anew, one entry per CDR3 protein. The data contain around 800,000 distinct CDR3 sequences, 46% of them seen just once; the ten biggest clones take up 15% to 20%. The clonotype comes from an older man in good health. The sample consisted of blood. This chain connects TRBV9 to TRBJ2-7; 8 bases fit TRBD1. The CDR3 reads CASSPDPTGGGREQYF. The CDR3 DNA reads as TGTGCCAGCAGCCCCGACCCCACAGGGGGTGGAAGGGAGCAGTACTTC.